This T cell receptor (beta chain) was sequenced in a study of blood T cells in healthy people across ages. CDR3 size: 13 residues. The germline gives CDR1 SQVTM, CDR2 ANQGSEA. Study results and limitations: Any changes in expanded clonotypes were possibly confounded, as donor CMV status remained unknown.

About this clonotype: Its matching antigen is unknown.

It was with a sample-barcoded 5' primer and a J-beta primer mix that a second PCR of about 6 to 11 cycles was run. Every cDNA molecule bore a tag from a template-switch adaptor containing 12 random nucleotides. There were at least 2.5 million CDR3-containing paired-end reads obtained from each sample. TCRdb used MiXCR to reprocess the 5' RACE reads, holding one entry per CDR3 protein. The top ten hold under 60% of the sample, which has approximately 350,000 distinct CDR3 sequences, roughly half seen once. Specimen: blood. The sequence came from a man aged 55 to 70 in good health. The J gene is TRBJ2-1, the V gene TRBV29-1; 11 nucleotides agree with TRBD1. The J call is in doubt because the DNA end fits TRBJ2-7 better. The CDR3 coding sequence is TGCAGCCTAGGGACAGGGGGTTACAATGAGCAGTACTTC. It specifies CSLGTGGYNEQYF.